This TCR beta chain was recovered during a study of cytomegalovirus exposure and HLA in healthy donors. About this clone itself: No antigen is known for it. Its ends do not fully match the called genes, so a read error is possible.

This CDR3 spans 10 amino acids. Germline CDR1 and CDR2: SGHTS and YDEGEE. Regarding the study as a whole: The investigators catalogued 180 or so TCR beta chains as cytomegalovirus-associated. Follow-up analysis later connected one missense variant in DCLRE1C with trimming of TCR beta V- and J-genes.

The PCR made use of 60 Vbeta and 13 Jbeta primers. Assay: immunoSEQ multiplex PCR; the TCRdb copy retains only in-frame clones and omits some. The repertoire holds roughly 140,000 clones, with 79% as singletons. Sequenced sample: PBMCs. The TCR comes from a man in his fifties or sixties in good health and CMV-seropositive. This sequence joins TRBV5-8 and TRBJ1-2; D unresolved. The CDR3 protein is CASSWKGEGF. The CDR3 DNA reads TGTGCCAGCAGCTGGAAGGGAGAGGGTTTC.